These 7 T cell receptor beta chains share one sample of origin, sequenced in a study of blood T cell repertoires in COVID-19. Sequencing used immunoSEQ multiplex PCR; TCRdb keeps in-frame clones, though not all of them. Here the sample spans under 55,000 clones, approximately 90% being singletons. The sequencing sample was made of peripheral blood. The receptors were sampled from a human donor in a cohort sampled during active COVID-19.

The chain combines TRBV11-2 with TRBJ2-5; the match to TRBD2 covers 13 bases. The V gene end was trimmed by 5 bases and the J gene end by 5 bases; junction bases not matched to a gene: 8. Germline V gene lookup returns CDR1 SGHAT and CDR2 FQNNGV. The length of the CDR3 is 16 residues. The CDR3 DNA follows: TGTGCCAGCAGCCCCCGGACTAGCGGGGGACGGGAGACCCAGTACTTC. Translated, it gives CASSPRTSGGRETQYF.

The gene calls are TRBV28 and TRBJ1-2; no definite D call. With 2 bases removed from V and 3 bases from J, the gap between germline ends came to 10 bases. Germline CDR1 and CDR2: MDHEN and SYDVKM. This CDR3 spans 14 amino acids. CDR3 region: CASSLVGGHYGYTF. The CDR3 DNA sequence: TGTGCCAGCAGTTTAGTGGGAGGCCACTATGGCTACACCTTC.

V usage is TRBV2 and J usage is TRBJ2-7; TRBD1 matches 9 bases. The V gene end was trimmed by 7 bases and the J gene end by 5 bases; junction bases not matched to a gene: 6. The CDR3 is made up of 13 amino acids. In germline, CDR1 is SNHLY, CDR2 FYNNEI. The chain's CDR3 is CASTRDRDHEQYF. Here the CDR3 DNA reads TGTGCCAGCACCCGGGACAGGGACCACGAGCAGTACTTC.

The rearrangement joins TRBV11-2 to TRBJ2-7; 9 bases line up with TRBD2. Germline V gene lookup returns CDR1 SGHAT and CDR2 FQNNGV. J gave up 2 bases and V 6 bases, and 8 bases lay outside the gene matches. This CDR3 is 15 amino acids long. CDR3 DNA sequence: TGTGCCAGCAGACCGAGCGGGAGGTTTACCTACGAGCAGTACTTC. Its translation: CASRPSGRFTYEQYF. Looking up the rest from reference TRBV11-2 and TRBJ2-7 gives the full variable domain: EAGVAQSPRYKIIEKRQSVAFWCNPISGHATLYWYQQILGQGPKLLIQFQNNGVVDDSQLPKDRFSAERLKGVDSTLKIQPAKLEDSAVYLCASRPSGRFTYEQYFGPGTRLTVT.

The chain joins TRBV15 to TRBJ2-2; D remains unclear. Trimming removed 6 bases at V and 0 bases at J, with 11 bases between. This CDR3 region has 15 residues. Germline V CDR1 and CDR2: LNHNV, YYDKDF (reference sequence). The CDR3 DNA is TGTGCCACCAGGAAAAGCTTACCGAACACCGGGGAGCTGTTTTTT. It specifies CATRKSLPNTGELFF.

V and J are TRBV3-1 (or the pseudogene TRBV3-2) and TRBJ2-5, with 13 bases lining up with TRBD2. The CDR3 covers 16 residues. The J segment lost 9 bases and the V segment lost 1 base, leaving 8 bases of the junction unmatched. Germline CDR1 is LGHDT and CDR2 is YNNKEL (reference sequence). The CDR3 reads CASSQVSGLAGEAQYF. The CDR3 DNA reads TGTGCCAGCAGCCAAGTGTCTGGACTAGCGGGGGAGGCCCAGTACTTC.

This clone was seen a single time. The V gene is TRBV5-1, the J gene TRBJ1-1; 9 bases map to TRBD1. From germline, CDR1 is SGHRS and CDR2 YFSETQ. Germline trimming cut 1 base from V and 0 bases from J; bases unmatched to any gene: 10. The CDR3 extends over 18 amino acids. The CDR3 loop is CASSLSGTGSRMNTEAFF. The CDR3 DNA is TGCGCCAGCAGCTTGTCCGGGACAGGGTCCCGAATGAACACTGAAGCTTTCTTT.